The clone carrying this TCR beta chain has only a few counts. CDR1 and CDR2 (germline): SGHTA, FQGNSA. V lost 5 bases and J 9 bases, leaving 14 bases between the germline ends. There are 13 residues in the CDR3. Each cell subset's genomic DNA was divided evenly among several immunoSEQ plates. Sequenced by immunoSEQ multiplex PCR; TCRdb stores in-frame clones only, minus some. The sample yields approximately 940,000 clones, approximately 76% seen once. These data are taken from a study of shared clonotypes between healthy human individuals. Overall study context: For every donor, three CD4 naive, three CD4 memory, two CD8 naive and one CD8 memory plates were used.

Healthy HIV-negative adults without recent acute infections or vaccinations served as donors. The material sequenced was memory CD4+ T cells sorted from blood. The subset denotes: CD45RA-negative fraction. The J gene is TRBJ1-5, the V gene TRBV7-2; D unresolved. The sequence was obtained from a man younger than 35 in good health. This CDR3 is CASSPSRGMPQHF. In DNA, the CDR3 is TGTGCCAGCAGCCCGAGTCGCGGGATGCCCCAGCATTTT. The variable domain in full, completed from reference TRBV7-2 and TRBJ1-5, reads GAGVSQSPSNKVTEKGKDVELRCDPISGHTALYWYRQSLGQGLEFLIYFQGNSAPDKSGLPSDRFSAERTGGSVSTLTIQRTQQEDSAVYLCASSPSRGMPQHFGDGTRLSIL.